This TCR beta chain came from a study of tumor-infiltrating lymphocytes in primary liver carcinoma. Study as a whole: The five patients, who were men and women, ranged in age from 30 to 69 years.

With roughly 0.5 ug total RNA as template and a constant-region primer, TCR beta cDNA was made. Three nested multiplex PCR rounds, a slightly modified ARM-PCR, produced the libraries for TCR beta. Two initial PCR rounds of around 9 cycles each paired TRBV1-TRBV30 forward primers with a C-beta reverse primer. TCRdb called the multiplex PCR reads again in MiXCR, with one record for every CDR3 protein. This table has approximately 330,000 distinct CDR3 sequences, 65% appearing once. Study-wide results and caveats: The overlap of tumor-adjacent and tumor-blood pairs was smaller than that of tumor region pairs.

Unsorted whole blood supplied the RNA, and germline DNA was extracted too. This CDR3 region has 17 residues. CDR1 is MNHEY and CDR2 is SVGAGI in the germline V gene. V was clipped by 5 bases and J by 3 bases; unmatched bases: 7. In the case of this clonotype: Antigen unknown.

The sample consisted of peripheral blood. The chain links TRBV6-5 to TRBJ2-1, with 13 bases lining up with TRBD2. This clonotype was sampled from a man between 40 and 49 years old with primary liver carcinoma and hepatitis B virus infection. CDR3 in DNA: TGTGCCAGCAGTCCCGGACTAGCGGGAGACTTCTACAATGAGCAGTTCTTC. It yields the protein CASSPGLAGDFYNEQFF.